The 18 T cell receptor beta chains given below trace back to one sample, sequenced in a study of blood T cells in healthy people across ages. PCR was performed a second time for roughly 7 to 11 cycles using a sample-barcoded 5' primer and a J-beta primer mix. TCRdb processed the 5' RACE reads anew with MiXCR; each CDR3 protein has one entry. The table records 1.5 million to 2 million distinct CDR3 sequences, approximately 28% of them present only once. Sequencing was performed on blood. The receptors originated from a woman in her twenties or thirties in good health.

This clonotype came up once. This chain uses TRBV14 with TRBJ2-7; D gene ambiguous. The CDR3 totals 13 residues. Germline V gene lookup returns CDR1 SGHDN and CDR2 FVKESK. Trimming shortened V by 1 base and J by 6 bases, and 10 bases separated the two germline ends. The CDR3 here is CASSQGWGSEQYF. The CDR3 DNA reads as TGTGCCAGCAGCCAAGGGTGGGGTTCCGAGCAGTACTTC.

The CDR3 DNA sequence: TGTGCCAGCAGCGTAAACGGACAGGAGAGCTGTGGCTACACCTTC. As protein: CASSVNGQESCGYTF. The J gene is TRBJ1-2, the V gene TRBV9, with 7 positions matching TRBD1. The CDR3 sequence is 15 residues long. V shed 1 base and J 7 bases; nucleotides not matched to a gene: 10. Germline V gives CDR1 SGDLS, CDR2 YYNGEE.

The rearrangement uses TRBV24-1 and TRBJ1-2; D remains unclear. V was clipped by 4 bases and J by 2 bases, with 7 bases between them. Germline V gene lookup returns CDR1 KGHDR and CDR2 SFDVKD. This CDR3 region has 13 residues. CDR3 nucleotides: TGTGCCACCAGTGAACGCCTGAACTATGGCTACACCTTC. It yields the protein CATSERLNYGYTF.

This chain connects TRBV12-3 or TRBV12-4 to TRBJ1-4, with D possibly being TRBD1 (6 bases). The V gene lost 6 bases and the J gene lost 4 bases, with 15 bases spanning the gap. This CDR3 is built from 15 residues. The CDR3 bases are TGTGCCAGCAGCTCGTCGGGACACTTTAATGAAAAACTGTTTTTT. It yields the protein CASSSSGHFNEKLFF.

The chain carries TRBV6-6 and TRBJ1-5, with TRBD1 identical over 10 bases. V shed 6 bases, J shed 1 base, and the junction held 9 bases outside the gene matches. Germline V gene lookup returns CDR1 MNHNY and CDR2 SVGAGI (reference sequence). This CDR3 has 17 residues. The CDR3 DNA is TGTGCCAGCAGGGGGACAGGGGTATTAAGGAGCAATCAGCCCCAGCATTTT. Protein: CASRGTGVLRSNQPQHF.

The chain links TRBV12-3 or TRBV12-4 to TRBJ2-1, with D hard to call. With 10 bases removed from V and 4 bases from J, the gap between germline ends came to 20 bases. CDR3 length: 15 residues. CDR3 nucleotides: TGTGCCACCGGGTATAAATCGAACGGATACAATGAGCAGTTCTTC. Translation: CATGYKSNGYNEQFF.

The CDR3 spells CSVLRLGGTDTQYF. The CDR3 DNA reads as TGCAGTGTACTGCGGCTCGGGGGCACAGATACGCAGTATTTT. This chain links TRBV20-1 with TRBJ2-3; a weak D match, TRBD2 (5 bases). V was cut by 7 bases and J by 1 base, with 15 bases left in between. Germline CDR1 DFQATT, CDR2 SNEGSKA (reference sequence). This CDR3 comprises 14 residues.

Only a few counts were recorded for this clonotype. The chain is built from TRBV29-1 and TRBJ2-3, with D perhaps matching TRBD2 (6 bases). Germline V gene data show CDR1 as SQVTM and CDR2 as ANQGSEA. V shed 1 base and J shed 11 bases, with 13 bases lying between them. The CDR3 runs 12 residues. CDR3 bases: TGCAGCGTTGAAGTCCGGGGGAGATTGCAGTATTTT. Its translation is CSVEVRGRLQYF.

This clonotype was seen only a few times. A read error is possible here, since a much larger clone lies one base away. The rearrangement links TRBV4-3 to TRBJ1-2; TRBD1 aligns across 10 bases. This CDR3 is built from 16 residues. Trimming removed 3 bases from V and 8 bases from J; junction bases left unmatched: 12. CDR1 is LGHNA, CDR2 YSLEER, per germline. CDR3 amino acids: CASSQGTGEYGAGYTF. The CDR3 bases are TGCGCCAGCAGCCAGGGGACAGGGGAGTACGGAGCCGGCTACACCTTC.

This clonotype has at least ten counts. The V and J genes are TRBV7-9 and TRBJ2-7; D is perhaps TRBD1 or TRBD2 (5 bases each). The CDR3 totals 13 residues. The V end was cut by 5 bases, the J end by 2 bases, with 10 bases between. CDR1 is SEHNR, CDR2 FQNEAQ, per germline (reference sequence). Here the CDR3 DNA reads TGTGCCAGCAGCCGGGACCCCACCTACGAGCAGTACTTC. It specifies CASSRDPTYEQYF.

The gene calls are TRBV2 and TRBJ1-6, with 7 bases matching TRBD1. V shed 0 bases, J shed 7 bases, and the junction held 9 bases outside the gene matches. The CDR3 sequence is 17 residues long. CDR1 is SNHLY, CDR2 FYNNEI, per germline. As DNA, the CDR3 is TGTGCCAGCAGTGAAGCGCTGGTAGGGGGCCGCAATTCACCCCTCCACTTT. It translates to CASSEALVGGRNSPLHF.

The J gene is TRBJ2-7, the V gene TRBV21-1; the table's TRBD2 call for D was not verified on the DNA. TRBV21-1 is given as a pseudogene. The CDR3 totals 16 residues. The CDR3 loop is CASAFLRTSLAYEQYF. The CDR3 nucleotides read TGTGCCAGCGCGTTCCTAAGGACTAGCCTAGCCTACGAGCAGTACTTC.

This clonotype was counted only a few times. The V and J genes are TRBV6-6 and TRBJ2-4, with D possibly being TRBD2 (6 bases). V shed 8 bases and J shed 8 bases, with 22 bases lying between them. The CDR3 is made up of 15 amino acids. Germline CDR1 MNHNY, CDR2 SVGAGI (reference sequence). The CDR3 DNA is TGTGCCAGCTCGACGACTCATACTTCGGGAGACATTCAGTACTTC. Translated, it gives CASSTTHTSGDIQYF.

Ten or more counts support this clonotype. The CDR3 protein is CASSYGPSSYEQYF. The CDR3, as DNA: TGTGCCAGCAGCTATGGCCCTAGCTCCTACGAGCAGTACTTC. V is TRBV5-6 and J is TRBJ2-7; D remains unclear. CDR1 is SGHDT, CDR2 YYEEEE, per germline. V shed 3 bases and J shed 0 bases, with 10 bases lying between them. This CDR3 spans 14 amino acids. Full variable domain (missing parts from reference TRBV5-6 and TRBJ2-7): DAGVTQSPTHLIKTRGQQVTLRCSPKSGHDTVSWYQQALGQGPQFIFQYYEEEERQRGNFPDRFSGHQFPNYSSELNVNALLLGDSALYLCASSYGPSSYEQYFGPGTRLTVT.

This clonotype was seen many times. V gene TRBV28 combines with J gene TRBJ2-5; 11 positions agree with TRBD1. Trimming removed 4 bases from V and 11 bases from J; junction bases left unmatched: 12. The CDR3 is 15 amino acids. Per the germline V gene, CDR1 is MDHEN and CDR2 is SYDVKM. CDR3 in DNA: TGTGCCAGCAGTTCCTTAGGACAGGGGGCGCAAGAGCAGTACTTC. Encoded protein: CASSSLGQGAQEQYF.

This clonotype appeared a few times. The V and J genes are TRBV3-1 and TRBJ2-7, with a tentative D call TRBD1 (5 bases). Germline loops: CDR1 LGHDT, CDR2 YNNKEL (reference sequence). V was shortened by 5 bases and J by 3 bases, with 11 bases between the two germline ends. The CDR3 length is 13 residues. CDR3 loop: CASSSQAFYEQYF. CDR3 sequence (DNA): TGTGCCAGCAGCTCACAGGCTTTCTACGAGCAGTACTTC.

The chain has TRBV7-2 and TRBJ1-1; a possible D gene is TRBD1 (6 bases). Trimming removed 5 bases at V and 6 bases at J, with 16 bases between. The CDR3 totals 14 residues. Germline CDR1 and CDR2: SGHTA and FQGNSA. The CDR3 loop is CASSRIRGTAEAFF. The CDR3 DNA sequence: TGTGCCAGCAGCAGAATAAGGGGGACCGCTGAAGCTTTCTTT.

A few counts support this clonotype. The gene calls are TRBV28 and TRBJ2-7; D call uncertain. The CDR3 sequence is 20 residues long. Germline V gene data show CDR1 as MDHEN and CDR2 as SYDVKM. The germline V and J ends were trimmed by 5 bases and 2 bases, with 31 bases remaining between them. Here the CDR3 DNA reads TGTGCCAGCAGTAAGTTTCCCGGGTCATTCTCCAACTCCCCCCCCTACGAGCAGTACTTC. It codes for CASSKFPGSFSNSPPYEQYF.